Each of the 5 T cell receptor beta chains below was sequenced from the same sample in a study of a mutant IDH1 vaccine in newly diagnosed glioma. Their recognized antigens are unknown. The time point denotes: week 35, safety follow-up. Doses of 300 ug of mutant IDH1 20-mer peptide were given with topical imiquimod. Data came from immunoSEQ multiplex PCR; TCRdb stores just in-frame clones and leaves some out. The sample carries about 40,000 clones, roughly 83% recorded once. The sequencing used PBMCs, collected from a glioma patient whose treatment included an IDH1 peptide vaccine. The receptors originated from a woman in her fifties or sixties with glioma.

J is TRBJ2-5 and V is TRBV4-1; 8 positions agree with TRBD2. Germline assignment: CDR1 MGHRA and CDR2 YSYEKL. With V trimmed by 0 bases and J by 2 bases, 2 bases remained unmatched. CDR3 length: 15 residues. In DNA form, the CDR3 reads TGCGCCAGCAGCCAAGAGGGACTAGAGCAAGAGACCCAGTACTTC. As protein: CASSQEGLEQETQYF.

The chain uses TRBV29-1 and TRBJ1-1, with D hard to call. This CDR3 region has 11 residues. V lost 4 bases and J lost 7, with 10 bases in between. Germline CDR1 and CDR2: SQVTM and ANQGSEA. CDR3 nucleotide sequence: TGCAGCGTTGGAAACGGCGGTGAAGCTTTCTTT. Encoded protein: CSVGNGGEAFF.

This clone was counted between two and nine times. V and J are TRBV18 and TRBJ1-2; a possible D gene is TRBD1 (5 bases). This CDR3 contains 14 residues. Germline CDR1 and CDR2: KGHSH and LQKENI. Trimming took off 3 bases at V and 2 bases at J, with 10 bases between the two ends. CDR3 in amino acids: CASSPQGPNYGYTF. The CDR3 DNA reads TGTGCCAGCTCACCTCAGGGCCCAAACTATGGCTACACCTTC.

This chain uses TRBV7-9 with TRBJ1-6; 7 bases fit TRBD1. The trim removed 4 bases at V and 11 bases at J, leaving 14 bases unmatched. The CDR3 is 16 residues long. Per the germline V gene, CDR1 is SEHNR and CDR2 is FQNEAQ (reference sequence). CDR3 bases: TGTGCCAGCAGCTCACAGGGGAGGTCCCTAGCGGCACCCCTCCACTTT. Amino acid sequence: CASSSQGRSLAAPLHF.

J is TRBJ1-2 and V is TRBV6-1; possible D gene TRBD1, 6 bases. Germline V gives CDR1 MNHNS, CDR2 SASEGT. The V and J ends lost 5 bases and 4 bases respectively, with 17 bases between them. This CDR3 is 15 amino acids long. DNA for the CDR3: TGTGCCAGCAGTCCCGAGGGGGGGGGAGGCTATGGCTACACCTTC. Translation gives CASSPEGGGGYGYTF.